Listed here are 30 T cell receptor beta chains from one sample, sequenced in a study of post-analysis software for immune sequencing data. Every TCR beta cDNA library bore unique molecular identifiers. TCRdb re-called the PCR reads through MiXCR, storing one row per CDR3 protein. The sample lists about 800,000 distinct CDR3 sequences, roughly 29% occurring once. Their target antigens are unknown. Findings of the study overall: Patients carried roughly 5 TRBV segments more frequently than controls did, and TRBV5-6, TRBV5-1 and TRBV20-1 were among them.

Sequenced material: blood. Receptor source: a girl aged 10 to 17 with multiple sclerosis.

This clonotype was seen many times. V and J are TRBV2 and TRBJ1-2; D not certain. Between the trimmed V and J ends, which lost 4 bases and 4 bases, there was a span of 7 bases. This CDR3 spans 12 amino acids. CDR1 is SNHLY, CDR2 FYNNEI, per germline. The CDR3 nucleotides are TGTGCCAGCAGTGGGACGGCCTATGGCTACACCTTC. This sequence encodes CASSGTAYGYTF.

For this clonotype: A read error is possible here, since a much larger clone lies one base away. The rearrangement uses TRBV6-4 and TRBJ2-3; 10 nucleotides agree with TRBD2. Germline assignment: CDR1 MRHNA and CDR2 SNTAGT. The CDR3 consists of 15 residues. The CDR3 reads CAGSDSSGGADTQYF. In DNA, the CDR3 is TGTGCCGGCAGTGACTCGAGCGGGGGGGCAGATACGCAGTATTTT.

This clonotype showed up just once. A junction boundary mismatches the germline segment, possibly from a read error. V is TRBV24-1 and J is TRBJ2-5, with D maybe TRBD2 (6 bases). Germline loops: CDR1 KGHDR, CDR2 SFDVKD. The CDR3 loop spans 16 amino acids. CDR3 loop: CATSDPGGARQEAQYF. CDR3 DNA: TGCGCCACCAGTGACCCAGGAGGGGCCCGACAAGAGGCCCAGTACTTC.

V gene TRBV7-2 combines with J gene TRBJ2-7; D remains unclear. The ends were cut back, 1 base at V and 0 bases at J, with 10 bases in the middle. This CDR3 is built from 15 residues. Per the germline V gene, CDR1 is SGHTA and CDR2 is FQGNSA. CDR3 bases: TGTGCCAGCAGCTTAGTGATGGGGTACTCCTACGAGCAGTACTTC. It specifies CASSLVMGYSYEQYF. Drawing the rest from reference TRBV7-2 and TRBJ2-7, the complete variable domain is GAGVSQSPSNKVTEKGKDVELRCDPISGHTALYWYRQSLGQGLEFLIYFQGNSAPDKSGLPSDRFSAERTGGSVSTLTIQRTQQEDSAVYLCASSLVMGYSYEQYFGPGTRLTVT.

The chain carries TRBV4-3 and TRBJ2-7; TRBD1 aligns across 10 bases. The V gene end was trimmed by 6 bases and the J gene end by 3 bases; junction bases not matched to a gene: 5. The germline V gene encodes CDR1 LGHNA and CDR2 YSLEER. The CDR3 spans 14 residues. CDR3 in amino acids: CASRPGTGDYEQYF. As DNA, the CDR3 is TGCGCCAGCAGGCCCGGGACAGGGGACTACGAGCAGTACTTC.

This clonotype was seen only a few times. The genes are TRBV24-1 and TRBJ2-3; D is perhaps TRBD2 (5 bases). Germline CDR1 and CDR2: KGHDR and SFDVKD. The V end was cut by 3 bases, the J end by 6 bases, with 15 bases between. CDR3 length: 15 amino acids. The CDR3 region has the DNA TGTGCCACCAGTGATCAAACTAGGGCCTTCGATACGCAGTATTTT. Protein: CATSDQTRAFDTQYF.

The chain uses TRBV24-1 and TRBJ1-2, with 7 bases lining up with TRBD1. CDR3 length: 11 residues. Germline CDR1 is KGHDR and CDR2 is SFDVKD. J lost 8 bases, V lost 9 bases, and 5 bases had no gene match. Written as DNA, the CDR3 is TGTGCCACCCGAGGACAGGACGGCTACACCTTC. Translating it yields CATRGQDGYTF.

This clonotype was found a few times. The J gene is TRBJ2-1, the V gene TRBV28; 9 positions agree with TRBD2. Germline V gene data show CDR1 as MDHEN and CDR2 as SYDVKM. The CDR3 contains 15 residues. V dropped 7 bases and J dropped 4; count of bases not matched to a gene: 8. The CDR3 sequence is CASNPGTSNYNEQFF. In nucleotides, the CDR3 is TGTGCCAGCAACCCCGGGACTAGCAATTACAATGAGCAGTTCTTC. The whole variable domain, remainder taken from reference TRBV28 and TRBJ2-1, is DVKVTQSSRYLVKRTGEKVFLECVQDMDHENMFWYRQDPGLGLRLIYFSYDVKMKEKGDIPEGYSVSREKKERFSLILESASTNQTSMYLCASNPGTSNYNEQFFGPGTRLTVL.

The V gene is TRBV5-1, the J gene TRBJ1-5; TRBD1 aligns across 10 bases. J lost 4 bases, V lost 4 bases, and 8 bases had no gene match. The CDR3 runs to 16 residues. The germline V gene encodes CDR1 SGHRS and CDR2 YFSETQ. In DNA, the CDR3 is TGCGCCAGCAGCCCTGGGACAGGGGTACGAAATCAGCCCCAGCATTTT. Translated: CASSPGTGVRNQPQHF.

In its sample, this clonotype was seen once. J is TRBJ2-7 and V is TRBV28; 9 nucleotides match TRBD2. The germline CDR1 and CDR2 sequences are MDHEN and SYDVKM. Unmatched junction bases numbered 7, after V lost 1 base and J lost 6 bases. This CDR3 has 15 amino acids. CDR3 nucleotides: TGTGCCAGCAGTTTATCGGGGGGCGGGAGGGCCGAGCAGTACTTC. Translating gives CASSLSGGGRAEQYF.

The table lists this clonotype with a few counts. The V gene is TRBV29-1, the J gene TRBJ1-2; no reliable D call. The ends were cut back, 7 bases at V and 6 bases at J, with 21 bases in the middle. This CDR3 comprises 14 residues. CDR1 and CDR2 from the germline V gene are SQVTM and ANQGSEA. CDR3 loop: CSGRSYGILDGYTF. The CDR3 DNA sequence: TGCAGCGGAAGGAGTTATGGGATATTGGATGGCTACACCTTC. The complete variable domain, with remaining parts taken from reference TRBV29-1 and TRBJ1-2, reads SAVISQKPSRDICQRGTSLTIQCQVDSQVTMMFWYRQQPGQSLTLIATANQGSEATYESGFVIDKFPISRPNLTFSTLTVSNMSPEDSSIYLCSGRSYGILDGYTFGSGTRLTVV.

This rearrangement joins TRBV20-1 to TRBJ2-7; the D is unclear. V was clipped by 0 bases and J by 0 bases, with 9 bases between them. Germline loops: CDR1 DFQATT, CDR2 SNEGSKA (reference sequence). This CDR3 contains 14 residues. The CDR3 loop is CSARDEWSSYEQYF. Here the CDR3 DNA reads TGCAGTGCTAGAGATGAGTGGAGCTCCTACGAGCAGTACTTC.

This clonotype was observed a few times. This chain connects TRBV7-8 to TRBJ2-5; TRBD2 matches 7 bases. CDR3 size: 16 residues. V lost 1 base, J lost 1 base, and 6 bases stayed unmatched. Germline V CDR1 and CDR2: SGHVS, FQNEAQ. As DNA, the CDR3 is TGTGCCAGCAGCTTAGGTCCAGCGGGGTCCCAAGAGACCCAGTACTTC. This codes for CASSLGPAGSQETQYF.

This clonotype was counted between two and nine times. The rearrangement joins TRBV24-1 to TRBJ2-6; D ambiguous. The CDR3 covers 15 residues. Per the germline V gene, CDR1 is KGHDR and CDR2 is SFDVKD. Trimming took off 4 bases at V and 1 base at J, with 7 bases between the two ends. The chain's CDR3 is CATSDPSSGANVLTF. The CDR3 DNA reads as TGTGCCACCAGTGACCCCAGTTCTGGGGCCAACGTCCTGACTTTC.

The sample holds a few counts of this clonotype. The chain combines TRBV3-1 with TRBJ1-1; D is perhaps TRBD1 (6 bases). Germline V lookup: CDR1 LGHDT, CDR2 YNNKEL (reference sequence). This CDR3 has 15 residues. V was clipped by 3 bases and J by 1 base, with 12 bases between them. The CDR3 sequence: CASSHSTGWNTEAFF. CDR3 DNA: TGTGCCAGCAGCCACTCCACAGGGTGGAACACTGAAGCTTTCTTT.

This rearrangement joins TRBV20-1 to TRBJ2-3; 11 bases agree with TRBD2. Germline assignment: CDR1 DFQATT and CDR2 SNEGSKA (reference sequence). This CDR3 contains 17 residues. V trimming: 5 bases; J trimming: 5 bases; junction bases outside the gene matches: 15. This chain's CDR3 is CSAGLTSGAGPRDTQYF. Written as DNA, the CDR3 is TGCAGTGCTGGCCTGACTAGCGGGGCGGGTCCTCGAGATACGCAGTATTTT.

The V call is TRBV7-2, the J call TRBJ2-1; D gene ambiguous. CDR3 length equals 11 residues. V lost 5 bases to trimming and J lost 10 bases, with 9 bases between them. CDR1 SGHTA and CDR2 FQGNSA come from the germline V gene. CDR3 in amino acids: CASSQLTEQFF. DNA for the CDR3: TGTGCCAGCAGCCAGTTGACGGAGCAGTTCTTC.

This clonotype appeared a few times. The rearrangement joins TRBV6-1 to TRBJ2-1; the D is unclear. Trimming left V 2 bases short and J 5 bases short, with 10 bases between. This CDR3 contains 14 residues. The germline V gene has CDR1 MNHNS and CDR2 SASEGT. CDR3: CASSELVRNNEQFF. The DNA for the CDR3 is TGTGCCAGCAGTGAACTAGTCCGTAACAATGAGCAGTTCTTC.

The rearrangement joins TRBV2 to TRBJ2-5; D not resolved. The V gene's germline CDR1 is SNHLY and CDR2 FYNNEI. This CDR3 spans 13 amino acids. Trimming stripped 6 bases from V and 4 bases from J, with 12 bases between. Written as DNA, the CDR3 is TGTGCCAGCAGGGTAGAGAAGCTAGAGACCCAGTACTTC. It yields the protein CASRVEKLETQYF.

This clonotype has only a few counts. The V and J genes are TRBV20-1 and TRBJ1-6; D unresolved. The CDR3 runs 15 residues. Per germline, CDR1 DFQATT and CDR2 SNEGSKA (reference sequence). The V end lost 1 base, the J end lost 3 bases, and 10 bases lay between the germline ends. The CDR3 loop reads CSARGQRLYNSPLHF. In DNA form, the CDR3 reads TGCAGTGCTAGAGGGCAGCGCCTCTATAATTCACCCCTCCACTTT.

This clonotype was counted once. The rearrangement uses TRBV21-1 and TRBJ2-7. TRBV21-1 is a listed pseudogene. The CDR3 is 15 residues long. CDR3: CASSSWTADSYEQYF. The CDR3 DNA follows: TGTGCCAGCAGCAGCTGGACCGCGGACTCCTACGAGCAGTACTTC.

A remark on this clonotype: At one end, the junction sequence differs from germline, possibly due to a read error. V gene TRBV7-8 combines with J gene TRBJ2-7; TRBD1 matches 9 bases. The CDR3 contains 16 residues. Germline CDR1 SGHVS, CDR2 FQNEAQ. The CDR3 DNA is TGTGCCGGCAGCTTAATTCTAGGGACAGGGCTCCACGAGCAGTACTTC. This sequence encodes CAGSLILGTGLHEQYF.

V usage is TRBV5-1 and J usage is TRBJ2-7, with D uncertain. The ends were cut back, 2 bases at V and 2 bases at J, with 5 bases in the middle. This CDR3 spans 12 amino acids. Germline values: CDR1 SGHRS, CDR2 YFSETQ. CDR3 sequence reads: CASSFVPYEQYF. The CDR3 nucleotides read TGCGCCAGCAGCTTTGTACCCTACGAGCAGTACTTC.

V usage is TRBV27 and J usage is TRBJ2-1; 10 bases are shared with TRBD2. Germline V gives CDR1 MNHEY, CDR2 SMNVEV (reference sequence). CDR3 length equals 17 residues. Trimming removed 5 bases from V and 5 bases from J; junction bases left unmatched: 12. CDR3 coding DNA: TGTGCCAGCAGTACCTTGCTACCTAGCGGGAGTCACAATGAGCAGTTCTTC. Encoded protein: CASSTLLPSGSHNEQFF.

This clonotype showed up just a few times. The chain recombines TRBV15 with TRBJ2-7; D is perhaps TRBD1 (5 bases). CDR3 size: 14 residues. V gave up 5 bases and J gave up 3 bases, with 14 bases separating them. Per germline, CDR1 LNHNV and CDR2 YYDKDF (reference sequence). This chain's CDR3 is CATSLDIYLYEQYF. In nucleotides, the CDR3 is TGTGCCACCAGCTTGGACATCTATCTCTACGAGCAGTACTTC.

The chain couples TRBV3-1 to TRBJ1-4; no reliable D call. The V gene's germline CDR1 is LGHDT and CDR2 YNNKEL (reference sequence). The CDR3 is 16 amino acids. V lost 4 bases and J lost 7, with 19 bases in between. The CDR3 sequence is CASSPPRGRAGEKLFF. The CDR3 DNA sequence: TGTGCCAGCAGCCCCCCCCGTGGGAGGGCGGGTGAAAAACTGTTTTTT.

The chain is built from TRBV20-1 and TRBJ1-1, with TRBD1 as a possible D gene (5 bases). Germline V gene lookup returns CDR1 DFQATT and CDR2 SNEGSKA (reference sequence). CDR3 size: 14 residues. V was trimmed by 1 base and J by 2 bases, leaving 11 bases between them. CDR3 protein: CSARALTENTEAFF. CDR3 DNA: TGCAGTGCTAGAGCCTTGACAGAAAACACTGAAGCTTTCTTT.

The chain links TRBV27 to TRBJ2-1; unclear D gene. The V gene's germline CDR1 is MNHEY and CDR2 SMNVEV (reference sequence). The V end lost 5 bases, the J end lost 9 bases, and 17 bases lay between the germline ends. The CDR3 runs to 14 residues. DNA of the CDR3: TGTGCCAGCAGTCCGACCGGTTATAGGGCTGAGCAGTTCTTC. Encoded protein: CASSPTGYRAEQFF.

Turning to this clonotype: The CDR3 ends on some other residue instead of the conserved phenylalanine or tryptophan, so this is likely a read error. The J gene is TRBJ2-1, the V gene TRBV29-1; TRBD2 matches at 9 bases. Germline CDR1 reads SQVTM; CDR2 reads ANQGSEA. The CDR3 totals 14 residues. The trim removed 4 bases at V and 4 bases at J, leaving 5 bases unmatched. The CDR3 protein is CSVAGLAGYNEQFC. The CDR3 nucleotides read TGCAGCGTTGCCGGCCTAGCGGGGTACAATGAGCAGTTCTGC.

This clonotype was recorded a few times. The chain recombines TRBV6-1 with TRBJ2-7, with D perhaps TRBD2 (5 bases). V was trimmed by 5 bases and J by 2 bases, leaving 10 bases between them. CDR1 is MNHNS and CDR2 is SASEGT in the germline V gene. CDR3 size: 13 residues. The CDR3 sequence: CASSPGYPYEQYF. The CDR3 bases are TGTGCCAGCAGTCCGGGATACCCCTACGAGCAGTACTTC.